These 6 T cell receptor beta chains came from one sample sequenced in a study of cytomegalovirus exposure and HLA in healthy donors. This PCR relied on a set of 60 Vbeta primers and 13 Jbeta primers. Clones were sequenced by immunoSEQ multiplex PCR, and TCRdb holds only the in-frame ones, with some missing. Found here are about 94,000 clones, approximately 78% of them singletons; the top ten hold around 0.76%. Material for sequencing was PBMCs. The receptors were sampled from a woman in her fifties or sixties in good health and CMV-seronegative.

This clone was recorded only once. The chain joins TRBV9 to TRBJ1-1; a possible D gene is TRBD1 (6 bases). Trimming left V 2 bases short and J 4 bases short, with 15 bases between. The CDR3 loop spans 15 amino acids. Germline values: CDR1 SGDLS, CDR2 YYNGEE. CDR3 loop: CASSVNTGLGTEAFF. CDR3 DNA sequence: TGTGCCAGCAGCGTCAATACAGGGCTGGGCACTGAAGCTTTCTTT.

The chain combines TRBV7-9 with TRBJ2-2; 7 bases map to TRBD1. The V gene's germline CDR1 is SEHNR and CDR2 FQNEAQ (reference sequence). Germline trimming cut 6 bases from V and 1 base from J; bases unmatched to any gene: 8. This CDR3 comprises 16 residues. The CDR3 loop reads CASRVPWTGNTGELFF. CDR3 sequence (DNA): TGTGCCAGCAGGGTTCCTTGGACAGGGAACACCGGGGAGCTGTTTTTT. The variable domain in full, with the rest retrieved from reference TRBV7-9 and TRBJ2-2, is DTGVSQNPRHKITKRGQNVTFRCDPISEHNRLYWYRQTLGQGPEFLTYFQNEAQLEKSRLLSDRFSAERPKGSFSTLEIQRTEQGDSAMYLCASRVPWTGNTGELFFGEGSRLTVL.

This sequence joins TRBV5-1 and TRBJ2-2; 7 nucleotides line up with TRBD2. Looked up from germline, CDR1 is SGHRS and CDR2 is YFSETQ. The CDR3 has 14 residues. Trimming took 2 bases from V and 5 from J; bases not matched to a gene: 3. The CDR3 loop is CASSFAGETGELFF. As DNA, the CDR3 is TGCGCCAGCAGCTTCGCGGGAGAAACCGGGGAGCTGTTTTTT.

The CDR3 is CASRPGGYEQYF. The CDR3 DNA follows: TGTGCCAGCCGACCGGGGGGCTACGAGCAGTACTTC. The chain is built from TRBV28 and TRBJ2-7; 7 nucleotides line up with TRBD2. The CDR3 extends over 12 amino acids. V lost 8 bases and J lost 3; bases outside the gene matches: 4. Germline CDR1 is MDHEN and CDR2 is SYDVKM. The full variable domain, with the rest looked up from reference TRBV28 and TRBJ2-7, is DVKVTQSSRYLVKRTGEKVFLECVQDMDHENMFWYRQDPGLGLRLIYFSYDVKMKEKGDIPEGYSVSREKKERFSLILESASTNQTSMYLCASRPGGYEQYFGPGTRLTVT.

This chain joins TRBV5-4 and TRBJ2-2; weak D call: TRBD1 (5 bases). This CDR3 region has 14 residues. Trimming removed 4 bases from V and 7 bases from J, with 14 bases in between. From germline, CDR1 is SGHNT and CDR2 YYREEE (reference sequence). The CDR3 DNA sequence: TGTGCCAGCAGCCCGGACGTCCAGGGCGGGGAGCTGTTTTTT. Translating gives CASSPDVQGGELFF. The full variable domain, rest sourced from reference TRBV5-4 and TRBJ2-2, is ETGVTQSPTHLIKTRGQQVTLRCSSQSGHNTVSWYQQALGQGPQFIFQYYREEENGRGNFPPRFSGLQFPNYSSELNVNALELDDSALYLCASSPDVQGGELFFGEGSRLTVL.

The genes are TRBV10-3 and TRBJ2-7, with D possibly matching TRBD2 (6 bases). The V end was cut by 6 bases, the J end by 5 bases, with 14 bases between. CDR1 and CDR2 (germline): ENHRY, SYGVKD. This CDR3 is 13 amino acids long. CDR3 protein: CAIRTEGRDEQYF. The DNA for the CDR3 is TGTGCCATCAGGACGGAGGGGCGGGACGAGCAGTACTTC.